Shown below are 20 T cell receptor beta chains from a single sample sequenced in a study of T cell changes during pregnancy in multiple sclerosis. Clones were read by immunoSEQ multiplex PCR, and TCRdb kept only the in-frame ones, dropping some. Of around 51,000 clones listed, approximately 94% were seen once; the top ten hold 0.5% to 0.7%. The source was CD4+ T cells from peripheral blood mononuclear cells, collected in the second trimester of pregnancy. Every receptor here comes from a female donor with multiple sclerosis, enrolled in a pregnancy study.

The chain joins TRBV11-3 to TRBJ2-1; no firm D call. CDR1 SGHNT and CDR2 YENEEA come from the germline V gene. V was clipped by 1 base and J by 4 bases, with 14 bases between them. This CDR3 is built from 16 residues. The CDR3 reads CASSLGSPTHYNEQFF. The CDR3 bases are TGTGCCAGCAGCTTAGGGTCCCCCACACATTACAATGAGCAGTTCTTC.

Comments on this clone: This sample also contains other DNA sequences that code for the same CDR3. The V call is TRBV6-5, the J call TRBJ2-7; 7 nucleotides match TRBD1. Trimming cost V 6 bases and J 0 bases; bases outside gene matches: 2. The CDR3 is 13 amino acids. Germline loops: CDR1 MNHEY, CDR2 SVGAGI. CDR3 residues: CASRRTGSYEQYF. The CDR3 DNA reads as TGTGCCAGCAGGAGGACAGGCTCCTACGAGCAGTACTTC.

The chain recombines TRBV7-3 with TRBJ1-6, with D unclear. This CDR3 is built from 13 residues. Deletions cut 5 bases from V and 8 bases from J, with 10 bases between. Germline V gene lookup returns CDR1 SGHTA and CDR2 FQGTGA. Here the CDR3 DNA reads TGTGCCAGCAGCCTCGGGAGCGATTCACCCCTCCACTTT. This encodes CASSLGSDSPLHF.

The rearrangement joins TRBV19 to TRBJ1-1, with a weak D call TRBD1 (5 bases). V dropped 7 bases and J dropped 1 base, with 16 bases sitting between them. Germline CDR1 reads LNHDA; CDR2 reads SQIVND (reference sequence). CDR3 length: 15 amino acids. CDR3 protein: CASTFRQLKNTEAFF. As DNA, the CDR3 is TGTGCCAGTACCTTCAGACAGCTTAAGAACACTGAAGCTTTCTTT.

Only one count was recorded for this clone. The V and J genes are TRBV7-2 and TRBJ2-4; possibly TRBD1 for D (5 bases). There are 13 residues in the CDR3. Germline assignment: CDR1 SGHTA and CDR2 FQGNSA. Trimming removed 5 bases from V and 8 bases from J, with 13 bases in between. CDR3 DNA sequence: TGTGCCAGCAGCCTCAGGGTTCGGGACATTCAGTACTTC. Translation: CASSLRVRDIQYF.

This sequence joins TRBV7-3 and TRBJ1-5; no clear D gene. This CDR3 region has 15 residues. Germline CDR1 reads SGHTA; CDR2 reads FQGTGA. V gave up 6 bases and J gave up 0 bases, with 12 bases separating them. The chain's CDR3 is CASSLEGYSNQPQHF. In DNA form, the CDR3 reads TGTGCCAGCAGTTTGGAGGGTTATAGCAATCAGCCCCAGCATTTT.

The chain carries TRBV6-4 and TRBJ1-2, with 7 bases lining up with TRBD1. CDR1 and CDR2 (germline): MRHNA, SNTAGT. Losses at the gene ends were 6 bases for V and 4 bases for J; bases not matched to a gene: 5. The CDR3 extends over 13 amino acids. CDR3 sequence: CASREDRPYGYTF. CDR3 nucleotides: TGTGCCAGCAGGGAGGACAGGCCCTATGGCTACACCTTC.

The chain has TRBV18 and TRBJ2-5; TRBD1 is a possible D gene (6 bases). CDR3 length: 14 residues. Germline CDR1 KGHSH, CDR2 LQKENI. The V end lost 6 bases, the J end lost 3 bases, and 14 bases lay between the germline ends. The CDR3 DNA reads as TGTGCCAGCTCTACCCGGGCAGGGGAAGAGACCCAGTACTTC. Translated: CASSTRAGEETQYF.

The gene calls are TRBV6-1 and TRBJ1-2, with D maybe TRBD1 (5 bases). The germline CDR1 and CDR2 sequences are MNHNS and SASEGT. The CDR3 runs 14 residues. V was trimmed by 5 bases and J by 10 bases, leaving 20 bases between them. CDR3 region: CASSPQTVLRLYTF. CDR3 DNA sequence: TGTGCCAGCAGTCCGCAGACAGTCCTTAGGCTCTACACCTTC.

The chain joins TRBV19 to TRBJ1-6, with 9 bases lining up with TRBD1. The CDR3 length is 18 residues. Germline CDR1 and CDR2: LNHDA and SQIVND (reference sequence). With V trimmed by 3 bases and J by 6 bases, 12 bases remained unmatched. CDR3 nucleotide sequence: TGTGCCAGTAGTATTTTGGGAACAGGGGGCGCGGGTAATTCACCCCTCCACTTT. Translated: CASSILGTGGAGNSPLHF.

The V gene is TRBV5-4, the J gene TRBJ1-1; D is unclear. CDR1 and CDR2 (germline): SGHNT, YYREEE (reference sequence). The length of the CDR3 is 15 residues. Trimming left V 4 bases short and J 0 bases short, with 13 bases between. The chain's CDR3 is CASSLDGWVNTEAFF. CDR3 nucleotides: TGTGCCAGCAGCCTGGACGGGTGGGTGAACACTGAAGCTTTCTTT. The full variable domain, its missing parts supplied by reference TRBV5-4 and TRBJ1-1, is ETGVTQSPTHLIKTRGQQVTLRCSSQSGHNTVSWYQQALGQGPQFIFQYYREEENGRGNFPPRFSGLQFPNYSSELNVNALELDDSALYLCASSLDGWVNTEAFFGQGTRLTVV.

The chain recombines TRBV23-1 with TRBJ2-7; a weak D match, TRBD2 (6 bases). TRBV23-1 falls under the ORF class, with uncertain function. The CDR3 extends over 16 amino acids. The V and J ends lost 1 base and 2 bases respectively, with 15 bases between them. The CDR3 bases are TGCGCCAGCAGTCAATTGCCCGGGGGTTACCCCTACGAGCAGTACTTC. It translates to CASSQLPGGYPYEQYF.

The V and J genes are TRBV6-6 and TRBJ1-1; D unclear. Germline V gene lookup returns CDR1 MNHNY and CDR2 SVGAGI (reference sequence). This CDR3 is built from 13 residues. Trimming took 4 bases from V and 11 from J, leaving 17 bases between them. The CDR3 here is CASSSGLGREAFF. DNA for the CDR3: TGTGCCAGCAGTTCTGGATTAGGACGGGAGGCTTTCTTT.

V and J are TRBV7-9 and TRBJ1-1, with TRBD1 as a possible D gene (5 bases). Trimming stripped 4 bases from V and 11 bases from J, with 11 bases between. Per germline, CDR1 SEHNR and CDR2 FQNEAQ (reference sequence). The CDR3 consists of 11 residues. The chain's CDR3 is CASSSQVPAFF. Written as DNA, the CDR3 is TGTGCCAGCAGCTCACAGGTTCCGGCTTTCTTT. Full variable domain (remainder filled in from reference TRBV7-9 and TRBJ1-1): DTGVSQNPRHKITKRGQNVTFRCDPISEHNRLYWYRQTLGQGPEFLTYFQNEAQLEKSRLLSDRFSAERPKGSFSTLEIQRTEQGDSAMYLCASSSQVPAFFGQGTRLTVV.

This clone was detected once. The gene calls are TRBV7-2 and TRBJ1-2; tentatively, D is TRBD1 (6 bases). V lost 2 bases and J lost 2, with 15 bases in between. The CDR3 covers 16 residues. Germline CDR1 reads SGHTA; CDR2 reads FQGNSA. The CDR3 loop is CASSLTPPDRNYGYTF. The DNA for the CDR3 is TGTGCCAGCAGCTTAACCCCCCCCGACAGGAACTATGGCTACACCTTC.

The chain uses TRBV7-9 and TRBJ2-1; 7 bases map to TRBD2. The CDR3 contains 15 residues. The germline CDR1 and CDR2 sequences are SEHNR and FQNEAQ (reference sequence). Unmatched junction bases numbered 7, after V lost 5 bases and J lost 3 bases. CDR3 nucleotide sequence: TGTGCCAGCAGCCAAGTCGGGGACTACTACAATGAGCAGTTCTTC. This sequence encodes CASSQVGDYYNEQFF.

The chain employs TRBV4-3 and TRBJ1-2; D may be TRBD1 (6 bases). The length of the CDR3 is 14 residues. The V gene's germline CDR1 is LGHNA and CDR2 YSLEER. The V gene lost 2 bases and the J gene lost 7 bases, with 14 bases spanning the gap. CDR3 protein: CASSQTGITSGYTF. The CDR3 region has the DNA TGCGCCAGCAGCCAAACAGGGATTACGTCTGGCTACACCTTC.

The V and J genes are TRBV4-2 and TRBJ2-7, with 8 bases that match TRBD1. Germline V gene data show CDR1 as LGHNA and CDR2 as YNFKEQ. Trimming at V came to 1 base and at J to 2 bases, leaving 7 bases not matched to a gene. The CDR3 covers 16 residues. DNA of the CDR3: TGTGCCAGCAGCCAAGCATCGGGACAGGCTGCCTACGAGCAGTACTTC. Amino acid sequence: CASSQASGQAAYEQYF.

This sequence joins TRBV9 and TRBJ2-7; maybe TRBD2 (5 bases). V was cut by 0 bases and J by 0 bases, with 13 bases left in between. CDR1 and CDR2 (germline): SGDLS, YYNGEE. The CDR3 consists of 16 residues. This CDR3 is CASSVGTRQDSYEQYF. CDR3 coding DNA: TGTGCCAGCAGCGTAGGGACTCGGCAGGACTCCTACGAGCAGTACTTC. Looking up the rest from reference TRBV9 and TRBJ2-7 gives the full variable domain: DSGVTQTPKHLITATGQRVTLRCSPRSGDLSVYWYQQSLDQGLQFLIQYYNGEERAKGNILERFSAQQFPDLHSELNLSSLELGDSALYFCASSVGTRQDSYEQYFGPGTRLTVT.

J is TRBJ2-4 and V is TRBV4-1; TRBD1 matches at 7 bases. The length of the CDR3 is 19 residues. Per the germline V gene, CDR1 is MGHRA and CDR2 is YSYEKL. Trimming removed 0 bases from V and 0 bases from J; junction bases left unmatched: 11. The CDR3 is CASSQDGPWDSLAKNIQYF. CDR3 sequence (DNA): TGCGCCAGCAGCCAAGATGGCCCTTGGGACAGCCTAGCCAAAAACATTCAGTACTTC.